What follows describes a single TCR beta chain. The antigen remains undetermined. The data are from a study of long-term antiretroviral therapy in people with HIV. General study results and limits: Unavailable data included ART adherence, viral resistance and therapy changes (switches in treatment). Dominating the repertoire at all time points were the clones that expanded before ART.

A v3.0 immunoSEQ assay was performed at survey level. Libraries were prepared by immunoSEQ multiplex PCR; TCRdb keeps only in-frame clonotypes and omits some of them. The data show thousands of clones, approximately 74% seen once. V lost 4 bases to trimming and J lost 0 bases, with 7 bases between them. There are 15 residues in the CDR3. In germline, CDR1 is LNHDA, CDR2 SQIVND (reference sequence). This sample comprised unsorted PBMCs, obtained 0.1 years before starting antiretroviral therapy. This receptor was taken from a man aged 18 to 29 with HIV. This chain uses TRBV19 with TRBJ2-6; no definite D call. The CDR3 sequence: CASSTLNSGANVLTF. CDR3 sequence (DNA): TGTGCCAGTAGTACCTTGAACTCTGGGGCCAACGTCCTGACTTTC.